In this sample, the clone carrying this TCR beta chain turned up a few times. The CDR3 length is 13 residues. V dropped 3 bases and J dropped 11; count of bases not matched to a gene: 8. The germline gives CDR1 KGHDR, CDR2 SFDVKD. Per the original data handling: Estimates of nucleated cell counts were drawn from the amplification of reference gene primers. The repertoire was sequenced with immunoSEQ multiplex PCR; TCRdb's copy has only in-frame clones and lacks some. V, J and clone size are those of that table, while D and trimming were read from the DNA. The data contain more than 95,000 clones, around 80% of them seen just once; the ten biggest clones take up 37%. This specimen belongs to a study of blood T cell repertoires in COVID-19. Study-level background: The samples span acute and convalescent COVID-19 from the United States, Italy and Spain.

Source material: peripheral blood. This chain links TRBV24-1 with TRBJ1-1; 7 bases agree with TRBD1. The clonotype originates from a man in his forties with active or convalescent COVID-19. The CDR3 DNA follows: TGTGCCACCAGTGATCCTAGGGGGCGCGGGGCTTTCTTT. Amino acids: CATSDPRGRGAFF.